Below are 19 T cell receptor beta chains sequenced from a single sample in a study of memory CD4+ T cells and cytomegalovirus serostatus. Profiled with immunoSEQ multiplex PCR; TCRdb holds only in-frame clones, not every one. The sample lists about 39,000 clones, around three quarters occurring once. The sort gate was single viable CD3+CD4+CD8-CD45RO+ cells for memory CD4+ T cells. The sequenced sample was memory CD4+ T cells from blood. All receptors derive from an adult in good health and CMV-seronegative.

There are a few counts of this clone. The rearrangement uses TRBV19 and TRBJ2-1; the D is unclear. The CDR3 is 12 residues long. Trimming removed 5 bases from V and 9 bases from J, with 11 bases in between. Germline V lookup: CDR1 LNHDA, CDR2 SQIVND (reference sequence). CDR3 DNA sequence: TGTGCCAGTAGTTCGGTGTCCCTTGAGCAGTTCTTC. Amino acids: CASSSVSLEQFF.

The rearrangement joins TRBV9 to TRBJ1-6; D might be TRBD1 (5 bases). The CDR3 is 14 residues long. Germline V gene sequence: CDR1 SGDLS, CDR2 YYNGEE. The V end was cut by 2 bases, the J end by 7 bases, with 10 bases between. The CDR3 sequence is CASSVGQVNSPLHF. The CDR3 DNA follows: TGTGCCAGCAGCGTGGGGCAGGTCAATTCACCCCTCCACTTT.

This clone was recorded only once. V and J are TRBV5-1 and TRBJ2-3; 11 bases fit TRBD1. Germline CDR1 SGHRS, CDR2 YFSETQ. The CDR3 consists of 16 residues. V was pared by 3 bases and J by 4 bases, with 7 bases of the junction left unmatched. The CDR3 loop is CASSYTGTGGADTQYF. In nucleotides, the CDR3 is TGCGCCAGCAGCTATACTGGGACAGGGGGGGCAGATACGCAGTATTTT.

V gene TRBV5-1 combines with J gene TRBJ2-3; 9 positions match TRBD2. CDR1 and CDR2 from the germline V gene are SGHRS and YFSETQ. The junction had 9 bases not matched to a gene; V was cut back by 3 bases and J by 4 bases. The CDR3 totals 16 residues. CDR3 coding DNA: TGCGCCAGCAGCTCCGGGAGCGGCGGGGGGGCAGATACGCAGTATTTT. Protein sequence: CASSSGSGGGADTQYF.

J is TRBJ2-7 and V is TRBV27; D might be TRBD2 (6 bases). Germline CDR1 reads MNHEY; CDR2 reads SMNVEV (reference sequence). V gave up 8 bases and J gave up 7 bases, with 27 bases separating them. This CDR3 has 16 amino acids. CDR3 region: CASGSFKAGPLGEQYF. The CDR3 nucleotides are TGTGCCAGCGGATCATTCAAGGCGGGGCCCCTGGGGGAGCAGTACTTC.

In DNA, the CDR3 is TGTGCCAGCAGCTCTACTAGCGGGGGGGCAGATACGCAGTATTTT. Translation gives CASSSTSGGADTQYF. The chain uses TRBV5-4 and TRBJ2-3; the match to TRBD2 covers 13 bases. Trimming removed 3 bases from V and 4 bases from J; junction bases left unmatched: 2. CDR1 SGHNT and CDR2 YYREEE come from the germline V gene (reference sequence). This CDR3 spans 15 amino acids.

J is TRBJ1-1 and V is TRBV7-2; TRBD1 is a possible D gene (6 bases). The V gene lost 2 bases and the J gene lost 3 bases, with 7 bases spanning the gap. In germline, CDR1 is SGHTA, CDR2 FQGNSA. CDR3 length equals 13 residues. This CDR3 reads CASSLQGHTEAFF. The CDR3 DNA reads as TGTGCCAGCAGCTTACAGGGGCACACTGAAGCTTTCTTT.

The chain has TRBV30 and TRBJ1-5, with a tentative D call TRBD1 (5 bases). CDR3 length equals 14 residues. Germline CDR1 reads GTSNPN; CDR2 reads SVGIG (reference sequence). V was cut by 2 bases and J by 6 bases, with 14 bases left in between. In DNA form, the CDR3 reads TGTGCCTGGAGTTCCGGGGGGAACTCTCAGCCCCAGCATTTT. Residues: CAWSSGGNSQPQHF.

The chain recombines TRBV9 with TRBJ1-6; the D is unclear. CDR3 length: 13 amino acids. Trimming left V 0 bases short and J 10 bases short, with 8 bases between. Germline loops: CDR1 SGDLS, CDR2 YYNGEE. The CDR3 loop is CASSVGDRSPLHF. As DNA, the CDR3 is TGTGCCAGCAGCGTAGGGGATCGATCACCCCTCCACTTT. The whole variable domain, filled in from reference TRBV9 and TRBJ1-6, reads DSGVTQTPKHLITATGQRVTLRCSPRSGDLSVYWYQQSLDQGLQFLIQYYNGEERAKGNILERFSAQQFPDLHSELNLSSLELGDSALYFCASSVGDRSPLHFGNGTRLTVT.

This chain joins TRBV25-1 and TRBJ1-2, with TRBD1 as a possible D gene (6 bases). There are 15 residues in the CDR3. CDR1 and CDR2 (germline): MGHDK, SYGVNS. V lost 4 bases to trimming and J lost 4 bases, with 16 bases between them. CDR3 amino acids: CASSVTTGQGYGYTF. CDR3 coding DNA: TGTGCCAGCAGTGTGACGACAGGCCAGGGCTATGGCTACACCTTC.

V usage is TRBV5-1 and J usage is TRBJ1-1; 8 bases align to TRBD1. CDR1 and CDR2 from the germline V gene are SGHRS and YFSETQ. There are 14 residues in the CDR3. V gave up 4 bases and J gave up 1 base; unmatched junction bases: 3. Here the CDR3 DNA reads TGCGCCAGCAGCGAGGGGACAGGGAACACTGAAGCTTTCTTT. Translated, it gives CASSEGTGNTEAFF.

The genes are TRBV9 and TRBJ2-1; D perhaps matches TRBD1 (5 bases). Trimming stripped 4 bases from V and 6 bases from J, with 17 bases between. CDR1 is SGDLS, CDR2 YYNGEE, per germline. The CDR3 runs 15 residues. The chain's CDR3 is CASSIEGGRGNEQFF. The CDR3 DNA sequence: TGTGCCAGCAGCATAGAAGGCGGTAGGGGCAATGAGCAGTTCTTC. The full variable domain, in which reference TRBV9 and TRBJ2-1 provide the parts outside the CDR3, is DSGVTQTPKHLITATGQRVTLRCSPRSGDLSVYWYQQSLDQGLQFLIQYYNGEERAKGNILERFSAQQFPDLHSELNLSSLELGDSALYFCASSIEGGRGNEQFFGPGTRLTVL.

The rearrangement links TRBV7-2 to TRBJ1-4, with 7 bases lining up with TRBD1. The CDR3 loop spans 15 amino acids. Germline V gene sequence: CDR1 SGHTA, CDR2 FQGNSA. With V trimmed by 3 bases and J by 7 bases, 8 bases remained unmatched. CDR3 residues: CASSFTPTGTEKLFF. CDR3 DNA sequence: TGTGCCAGCAGCTTTACACCGACAGGGACTGAAAAACTGTTTTTT.

This clone is a singleton in its sample. The genes are TRBV18 and TRBJ2-5; no clear D. Deletions cut 3 bases from V and 3 bases from J, with 8 bases between. Germline CDR1 reads KGHSH; CDR2 reads LQKENI. The CDR3 contains 13 residues. The CDR3 coding sequence is TGTGCCAGCTCACCCTACCGCGAAGAGACCCAGTACTTC. Its protein product is CASSPYREETQYF.

The chain has TRBV11-2 and TRBJ1-1, with unresolved D. In germline, CDR1 is SGHAT, CDR2 FQNNGV. The V end lost 5 bases, the J end lost 5 bases, and 9 bases lay between the germline ends. The CDR3 has 12 amino acids. The CDR3 DNA reads TGTGCCAGCAGCCTTAAAGGGACTGAAGCTTTCTTT. This sequence encodes CASSLKGTEAFF.

This clone was detected only once. The genes are TRBV11-3 and TRBJ2-2; D unclear. Germline V gene data show CDR1 as SGHNT and CDR2 as YENEEA. Trimming cost V 3 bases and J 1 base, with 9 bases left between them. This CDR3 has 15 amino acids. CDR3 sequence: CASSLVSGNTGELFF. The CDR3 coding sequence is TGTGCCAGCAGCTTGGTTTCAGGGAACACCGGGGAGCTGTTTTTT. Variable domain in full (rest from reference TRBV11-3 and TRBJ2-2): EAGVVQSPRYKIIEKKQPVAFWCNPISGHNTLYWYLQNLGQGPELLIRYENEEAVDDSQLPKDRFSAERLKGVDSTLKIQPAELGDSAVYLCASSLVSGNTGELFFGEGSRLTVL.

Judged by abundance, this clone is medium-sized (0.01 to 0.1%). This sequence joins TRBV2 and TRBJ2-1; maybe TRBD1 (5 bases). Germline CDR1 and CDR2: SNHLY and FYNNEI. CDR3 size: 16 residues. V was shortened by 6 bases and J by 1 base, with 16 bases between the two germline ends. CDR3 nucleotide sequence: TGTGCCAGCAGAGCGCGGACACTCCAATCCTACAATGAGCAGTTCTTC. It specifies CASRARTLQSYNEQFF.

The chain links TRBV6-6 to TRBJ2-1; 13 bases match TRBD2. The ends lost 6 bases at V and 9 bases at J; junction bases unmatched: 8. CDR1 MNHNY and CDR2 SVGAGI come from the germline V gene (reference sequence). CDR3 length equals 15 residues. CDR3: CASRPTSGGAGEQFF. CDR3 DNA: TGTGCCAGCAGACCAACTAGCGGGGGGGCCGGTGAGCAGTTCTTC.

This chain connects TRBV27 to TRBJ1-1; tentatively, D is TRBD1 (6 bases). The V gene lost 7 bases and the J gene lost 4 bases, with 13 bases spanning the gap. Germline V gives CDR1 MNHEY, CDR2 SMNVEV (reference sequence). The CDR3 sequence is 13 residues long. The CDR3 protein is CASNNPRGTEAFF. In nucleotides, the CDR3 is TGTGCCAGCAACAATCCCAGGGGCACTGAAGCTTTCTTT.